This T cell receptor beta chain was profiled in a study of beta chain features in type 1 diabetes. This CDR3 has 13 residues. The V gene's germline CDR1 is MDHEN and CDR2 SYDVKM. Trimming took 5 bases from V and 2 from J, leaving 7 bases between them. Study results and caveats: Patients with Type 1 diabetes showed moderately but significantly shorter TCRB CDR3s in all four CD4+ subsets.

On this clone: Antigen unknown.

The sequenced template was cDNA made from the entire isolated RNA. Profiled with immunoSEQ multiplex PCR; TCRdb holds only in-frame clones, not every one. The top ten clones hold 0.45% to 0.65% of a sample with 400,000 or so clones, roughly 9.8% of them seen once. This receptor was taken from a man aged 25-40 years with type 1 diabetes. Sequenced: central memory CD4+ T cells from blood. The chain employs TRBV28 and TRBJ1-5; no clear D gene. In nucleotides, the CDR3 is TGTGCCAGCAGTGGTGGCCGCAATCAGCCCCAGCATTTT. Its translation is CASSGGRNQPQHF.